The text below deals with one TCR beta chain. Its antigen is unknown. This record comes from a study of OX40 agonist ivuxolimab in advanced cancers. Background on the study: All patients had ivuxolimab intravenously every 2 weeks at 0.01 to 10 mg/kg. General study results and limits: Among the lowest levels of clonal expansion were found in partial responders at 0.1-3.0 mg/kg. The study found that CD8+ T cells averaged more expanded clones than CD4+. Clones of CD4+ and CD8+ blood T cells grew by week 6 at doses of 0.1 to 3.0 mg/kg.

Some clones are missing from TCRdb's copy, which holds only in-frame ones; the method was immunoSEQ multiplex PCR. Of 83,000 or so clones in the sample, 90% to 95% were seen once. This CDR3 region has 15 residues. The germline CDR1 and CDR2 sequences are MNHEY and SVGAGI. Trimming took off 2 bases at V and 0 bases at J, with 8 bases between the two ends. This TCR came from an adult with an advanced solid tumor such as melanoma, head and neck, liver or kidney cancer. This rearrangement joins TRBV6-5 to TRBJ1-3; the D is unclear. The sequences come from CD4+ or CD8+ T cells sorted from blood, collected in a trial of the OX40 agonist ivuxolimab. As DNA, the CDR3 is TGTGCCAGCAGTTACCGTTCTAGCTCTGGAAACACCATATATTTT. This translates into CASSYRSSSGNTIYF.